This T cell receptor (beta chain) is drawn from a study of blood T cell repertoires in COVID-19. Study at large: Acute-phase and convalescent COVID-19 samples originated in the United States, Italy and Spain.

In the source study's methods: Cell counts per sample came from amplifying reference gene primers. Sequencing used immunoSEQ multiplex PCR; TCRdb keeps in-frame clones, though not all of them. For V, J and clone size, that table is used; D and trimming come from the DNA. The sample comprises 99,000 or so clones, approximately 83% of which are singletons, and around 4.1% rests with the top ten. This clonotype was obtained from a man aged 50 to 60 with acute or convalescent COVID-19. Sequenced sample: peripheral blood.

CDR3 protein: CASSLGASGRTDTQYF. The DNA of the CDR3 is TGTGCCAGCAGCTTGGGAGCTAGCGGACGCACAGATACGCAGTATTTT. The chain combines TRBV5-4 with TRBJ2-3; 7 positions match TRBD2. Germline lookup yields CDR1 SGHNT and CDR2 YYREEE (reference sequence). The junction had 5 bases not matched to a gene; V was cut back by 0 bases and J by 1 base. CDR3 length: 16 residues.